The 23 T cell receptor beta chains presented below share a single source sample, sequenced in a study of blood T cell repertoires in COVID-19. The data were produced by immunoSEQ multiplex PCR, yet TCRdb's version contains in-frame clones alone and is incomplete. The profile shows fewer than 100,000 clones, approximately 78% of them singletons. Sequences were obtained from peripheral blood. The receptors stem from a human donor in a cohort sampled during active COVID-19.

The chain employs TRBV11-2 and TRBJ2-7, with D possibly being TRBD1 (5 bases). Germline V gene data show CDR1 as SGHAT and CDR2 as FQNNGV. CDR3 length: 14 amino acids. The V gene lost 3 bases and the J gene lost 5 bases, with 14 bases spanning the gap. The CDR3 region is CASSFARDYHEQYF. The CDR3 DNA follows: TGTGCCAGCAGCTTCGCCAGGGATTACCACGAGCAGTACTTC. Variable domain in full (rest from reference TRBV11-2 and TRBJ2-7): EAGVAQSPRYKIIEKRQSVAFWCNPISGHATLYWYQQILGQGPKLLIQFQNNGVVDDSQLPKDRFSAERLKGVDSTLKIQPAKLEDSAVYLCASSFARDYHEQYFGPGTRLTVT.

The V call is TRBV5-1, the J call TRBJ2-7, with D perhaps matching TRBD1 (5 bases). Between the trimmed V and J ends, which lost 6 bases and 6 bases, there was a span of 13 bases. Per germline, CDR1 SGHRS and CDR2 YFSETQ. CDR3 length equals 12 residues. The CDR3 reads CASKSGSGEQYF. For the CDR3, the DNA is TGCGCCAGCAAATCAGGGTCGGGCGAGCAGTACTTC.

The V and J genes are TRBV6-5 and TRBJ2-1, with TRBD2 as a possible D gene (6 bases). Germline V gene data show CDR1 as MNHEY and CDR2 as SVGAGI. V shed 8 bases and J shed 4 bases, with 12 bases lying between them. This CDR3 spans 13 amino acids. CDR3: CASLRDSYNEQFF. Here the CDR3 DNA reads TGTGCCAGCCTCCGGGACTCTTACAATGAGCAGTTCTTC.

In this sample, this clone turned up a few times. The chain is built from TRBV11-2 and TRBJ2-1; a weak D match, TRBD1 (5 bases). Germline CDR1 is SGHAT and CDR2 is FQNNGV. There are 14 residues in the CDR3. The ends were cut back, 0 bases at V and 12 bases at J, with 15 bases in the middle. Here the CDR3 reads CASSLDRPGLRQFF. For the CDR3, the DNA is TGTGCCAGCAGCTTAGATAGGCCAGGGCTAAGGCAGTTCTTC.

This chain uses TRBV20-1 with TRBJ2-7, with D uncertain. The CDR3 has 10 residues. The germline V gene has CDR1 DFQATT and CDR2 SNEGSKA (reference sequence). Trimming removed 3 bases at V and 7 bases at J, with 7 bases between. The CDR3 spells CSASSREQYF. The CDR3 nucleotides read TGCAGTGCTAGTTCTAGAGAGCAGTACTTC.

The V and J genes are TRBV9 and TRBJ1-2, with 7 bases fitting TRBD1. J gave up 4 bases and V 0 bases, and 6 bases lay outside the gene matches. Germline assignment: CDR1 SGDLS and CDR2 YYNGEE. This CDR3 is 15 amino acids long. Written as DNA, the CDR3 is TGTGCCAGCAGCGTAGACCCAGGGGGGATCTATGGCTACACCTTC. It is translated as CASSVDPGGIYGYTF.

This chain links TRBV19 with TRBJ2-1; 7 bases align to TRBD1. There are 15 residues in the CDR3. Unmatched junction bases numbered 5, after V lost 1 base and J lost 5 bases. Germline V CDR1 and CDR2: LNHDA, SQIVND (reference sequence). CDR3 loop: CASSIGAGGNNEQFF. The CDR3 DNA reads TGTGCCAGTAGTATAGGAGCAGGGGGTAACAATGAGCAGTTCTTC.

The chain is built from TRBV20-1 and TRBJ2-7; D gene unclear. Germline lookup yields CDR1 DFQATT and CDR2 SNEGSKA (reference sequence). This CDR3 has 11 residues. Trimming took off 0 bases at V and 4 bases at J, with 4 bases between the two ends. The CDR3 loop reads CSARDGYEQYF. CDR3 DNA: TGCAGTGCTAGAGACGGGTACGAGCAGTACTTC.

This clone was counted a few times. The chain links TRBV24-1 to TRBJ1-2; D not certain. V dropped 6 bases and J dropped 6 bases, with 7 bases sitting between them. The CDR3 contains 11 residues. Germline CDR1 and CDR2: KGHDR and SFDVKD. CDR3 sequence reads: CATSSFDGYTF. The CDR3 region has the DNA TGTGCCACCAGTTCCTTCGATGGCTACACCTTC.

The gene calls are TRBV11-2 and TRBJ2-7; 8 positions match TRBD1. The CDR3 spans 15 residues. V gave up 5 bases and J gave up 2 bases; unmatched junction bases: 8. Germline values: CDR1 SGHAT, CDR2 FQNNGV. In DNA form, the CDR3 reads TGTGCCAGCAGCAAGAGGACAGGGAACCCCTACGAGCAGTACTTC. Its protein is CASSKRTGNPYEQYF. The whole variable domain, filled in from reference TRBV11-2 and TRBJ2-7, reads EAGVAQSPRYKIIEKRQSVAFWCNPISGHATLYWYQQILGQGPKLLIQFQNNGVVDDSQLPKDRFSAERLKGVDSTLKIQPAKLEDSAVYLCASSKRTGNPYEQYFGPGTRLTVT.

The rearrangement joins TRBV3-1 (or the pseudogene TRBV3-2) to TRBJ2-1; TRBD2 aligns across 8 bases. V lost 4 bases, J lost 1 base, and 6 bases stayed unmatched. The CDR3 is made up of 16 amino acids. Germline V gene lookup returns CDR1 LGHDT and CDR2 YNNKEL (reference sequence). CDR3 loop: CASSRTTSGSYNEQFF. In DNA, the CDR3 is TGTGCCAGCAGCCGTACTACTAGCGGTTCCTACAATGAGCAGTTCTTC.

The V and J genes are TRBV18 and TRBJ2-1; D unresolved. The CDR3 is made up of 16 amino acids. Trimming pared 3 bases from V and 0 bases from J, leaving 12 bases between. In germline, CDR1 is KGHSH, CDR2 LQKENI. For the CDR3, the DNA is TGTGCCAGCTCACCCGAAGCAGGTATCTCCTACAATGAGCAGTTCTTC. The encoded protein is CASSPEAGISYNEQFF.

V is TRBV7-7 and J is TRBJ1-5; the match to TRBD1 covers 9 bases. CDR3 length: 14 amino acids. V shed 5 bases, J shed 7 bases, and the junction held 6 bases outside the gene matches. Germline lookup yields CDR1 SSHAT and CDR2 FNYEAQ (reference sequence). The chain's CDR3 is CASSPRDRDQPQHF. The CDR3 region has the DNA TGTGCCAGCAGCCCCCGGGACAGGGACCAGCCCCAGCATTTT.

The chain couples TRBV19 to TRBJ1-5, with a tentative D call TRBD1 (6 bases). V lost 6 bases to trimming and J lost 7 bases, with 13 bases between them. Germline CDR1 is LNHDA and CDR2 is SQIVND (reference sequence). The CDR3 loop spans 13 amino acids. CDR3 in amino acids: CASSQGLRQPQHF. The CDR3 DNA sequence: TGTGCCAGTAGCCAGGGGCTTCGACAGCCCCAGCATTTT. The full variable domain, in which reference TRBV19 and TRBJ1-5 provide the parts outside the CDR3, is DGGITQSPKYLFRKEGQNVTLSCEQNLNHDAMYWYRQDPGQGLRLIYYSQIVNDFQKGDIAEGYSVSREKKESFPLTVTSAQKNPTAFYLCASSQGLRQPQHFGDGTRLSIL.

The table lists this clone with a count of one. The gene calls are TRBV18 and TRBJ2-1; a possible D gene is TRBD2 (6 bases). Per germline, CDR1 KGHSH and CDR2 LQKENI. V was cut by 3 bases and J by 9 bases, with 6 bases left in between. There are 11 residues in the CDR3. CDR3 nucleotides: TGTGCCAGCTCACCGGGGGGTGAGCAGTTCTTC. Residues: CASSPGGEQFF.

V usage is TRBV3-1 (or the pseudogene TRBV3-2) and J usage is TRBJ2-7, with 8 bases aligning to TRBD1. Germline V gives CDR1 LGHDT, CDR2 YNNKEL (reference sequence). The CDR3 consists of 15 residues. J lost 1 base, V lost 4 bases, and 6 bases had no gene match. The CDR3 loop is CASSRGQGNSYEQYF. CDR3 DNA: TGTGCCAGCAGCCGCGGACAGGGAAATTCCTACGAGCAGTACTTC.

This chain connects TRBV19 to TRBJ1-2; D unclear. The germline gives CDR1 LNHDA, CDR2 SQIVND (reference sequence). The CDR3 loop spans 15 amino acids. With 1 base removed from V and 0 bases from J, the gap between germline ends came to 9 bases. CDR3 loop: CASSIGRQANYGYTF. CDR3 DNA: TGTGCCAGTAGTATAGGTCGACAAGCTAACTATGGCTACACCTTC.

This rearrangement joins TRBV28 to TRBJ1-5; possibly TRBD1 for D (5 bases). The CDR3 consists of 14 residues. Looked up from germline, CDR1 is MDHEN and CDR2 is SYDVKM. The V gene lost 4 bases and the J gene lost 6 bases, with 13 bases spanning the gap. CDR3 residues: CASSSGGSSQPQHF. The CDR3 DNA sequence: TGTGCCAGCAGTTCTGGGGGGAGTAGTCAGCCCCAGCATTTT.

The rearrangement links TRBV3-1 (or the pseudogene TRBV3-2) to TRBJ1-5; D is unclear. V lost 1 base and J lost 3, with 7 bases in between. Germline lookup yields CDR1 LGHDT and CDR2 YNNKEL (reference sequence). The CDR3 runs 14 residues. The CDR3 protein is CASSQGQNNQPQHF. The CDR3 DNA sequence: TGTGCCAGCAGCCAAGGGCAGAACAATCAGCCCCAGCATTTT.

This sequence joins TRBV4-1 and TRBJ1-5, with D unclear. The germline V gene encodes CDR1 MGHRA and CDR2 YSYEKL. This CDR3 has 16 residues. V was shortened by 1 base and J by 2 bases, with 12 bases between the two germline ends. CDR3 coding DNA: TGCGCCAGCAGCCAAGGCACAGACGGGGGCAATCAGCCCCAGCATTTT. It specifies CASSQGTDGGNQPQHF.

This clone was observed a single time. The rearrangement links TRBV18 to TRBJ2-7; TRBD2 is a possible D gene (6 bases). The CDR3 consists of 14 residues. Germline CDR1 and CDR2: KGHSH and LQKENI. The V and J ends lost 3 bases and 0 bases respectively, with 9 bases between them. The CDR3 DNA follows: TGTGCCAGCTCACCTGGGACTGGCTCCTACGAGCAGTACTTC. This gives the protein CASSPGTGSYEQYF. The whole variable domain, filled in from reference TRBV18 and TRBJ2-7, reads NAGVMQNPRHLVRRRGQEARLRCSPMKGHSHVYWYRQLPEEGLKFMVYLQKENIIDESGMPKERFSAEFPKEGPSILRIQQVVRGDSAAYFCASSPGTGSYEQYFGPGTRLTVT.

This chain connects TRBV7-3 to TRBJ2-7, with a tentative D call TRBD2 (6 bases). Germline CDR1 SGHTA, CDR2 FQGTGA. Trimming took 3 bases from V and 6 from J, leaving 18 bases between them. The CDR3 runs to 15 residues. The CDR3 reads CASSLSGGASGEQYF. CDR3 coding DNA: TGTGCCAGCAGCTTGTCCGGGGGTGCGAGCGGCGAGCAGTACTTC.

This clone showed up just once. J is TRBJ2-5 and V is TRBV5-4, with 8 bases that match TRBD2. The ends lost 2 bases at V and 4 bases at J; junction bases unmatched: 7. CDR3 length: 15 residues. Germline V gene sequence: CDR1 SGHNT, CDR2 YYREEE (reference sequence). The CDR3 bases are TGTGCCAGCAGCTTAAGATCGGGGGGGCCAGAGACCCAGTACTTC. Translating it yields CASSLRSGGPETQYF.